Below, 19 T cell receptor beta chains from the same sample are listed, as sequenced in a study of PD-1 blockade in classical Hodgkin lymphoma. Each patient's relapse followed autologous stem cell transplantation, and brentuximab vedotin exposure varied. Measured with immunoSEQ multiplex PCR; TCRdb has only the in-frame clones, and not every one. Altogether 30,000 to 40,000 clones are present, roughly 82% being singletons, with the ten largest covering 30% to 35%. Sequences were derived from peripheral blood mononuclear cells (PBMCs), sampled at baseline. Every receptor here comes from a human donor with classical Hodgkin lymphoma.

This clone was picked up one time. This chain joins TRBV16 and TRBJ2-5; no clear D gene. The CDR3 covers 13 residues. V lost 0 bases and J lost 4, with 6 bases in between. Per the germline V gene, CDR1 is KGHSY and CDR2 is FQNENV. CDR3 in DNA: TGTGCCAGCAGCCAATCGCAGACAGAGACCCAGTACTTC. Its protein is CASSQSQTETQYF.

This clone was counted a few times. The rearrangement uses TRBV5-1 and TRBJ2-5; 7 bases line up with TRBD1. The length of the CDR3 is 14 residues. J gave up 4 bases and V 3 bases, and 6 bases lay outside the gene matches. CDR1 and CDR2 from the germline V gene are SGHRS and YFSETQ. CDR3 DNA: TGCGCCAGCAGCTCCGACAGGGTAGGAGAGACCCAGTACTTC. This sequence encodes CASSSDRVGETQYF.

Written as DNA, the CDR3 is TGTGCCAGCAGCGAGGAGGGCAGGGGCTACGAGCAGTACTTC. Protein: CASSEEGRGYEQYF. This rearrangement joins TRBV5-4 to TRBJ2-5; the D call may be TRBD1 or TRBD2 (6 bases each). The DNA end favors TRBJ2-7, so the J call may be wrong. Germline CDR1 reads SGHNT; CDR2 reads YYREEE (reference sequence). This CDR3 comprises 14 residues.

The gene calls are TRBV7-9 and TRBJ1-5; no clear D. The V end lost 5 bases, the J end lost 1 base, and 15 bases lay between the germline ends. Looked up from germline, CDR1 is SEHNR and CDR2 is FQNEAQ (reference sequence). The CDR3 is 16 residues long. The CDR3 loop is CASSPGGFRSNQPQHF. The CDR3 DNA sequence: TGTGCCAGCAGCCCAGGAGGGTTCAGGAGCAATCAGCCCCAGCATTTT.

This clone was detected only once. This chain links TRBV5-4 with TRBJ1-2, with unresolved D. V was trimmed by 4 bases and J by 2 bases, leaving 12 bases between them. Germline assignment: CDR1 SGHNT and CDR2 YYREEE (reference sequence). CDR3 length: 14 residues. CDR3 sequence: CASSPETGNYGYTF. CDR3 coding DNA: TGTGCCAGCAGCCCGGAAACGGGGAACTATGGCTACACCTTC.

The rearrangement joins TRBV7-9 to TRBJ2-7; possible D gene TRBD1, 6 bases. There are 14 residues in the CDR3. Looked up from germline, CDR1 is SEHNR and CDR2 is FQNEAQ (reference sequence). The V end lost 5 bases, the J end lost 6 bases, and 17 bases lay between the germline ends. The CDR3 loop is CASSADRTVGEQYF. The CDR3, as DNA: TGTGCCAGCAGCGCCGACAGGACCGTCGGCGAGCAGTACTTC.

The chain uses TRBV2 and TRBJ1-2; D is unclear. CDR3 length: 14 residues. Germline V gene sequence: CDR1 SNHLY, CDR2 FYNNEI. Trimming took off 5 bases at V and 2 bases at J, with 12 bases between the two ends. The CDR3 sequence is CASSLSRQNYGYTF. The DNA of the CDR3 is TGTGCCAGCAGTTTGAGCCGTCAGAACTATGGCTACACCTTC.

The chain employs TRBV2 and TRBJ2-2, with a tentative D call TRBD1 (5 bases). The CDR3 is 17 residues long. Trimming took 6 bases from V and 1 from J, leaving 18 bases between them. In germline, CDR1 is SNHLY, CDR2 FYNNEI. In DNA, the CDR3 is TGTGCCAGCAGGGGGTCGACAGCCAATAAGAACACCGGGGAGCTGTTTTTT. Translated, it gives CASRGSTANKNTGELFF.

This clone has just a few counts. J is TRBJ1-5 and V is TRBV7-9; D ambiguous. The germline V gene has CDR1 SEHNR and CDR2 FQNEAQ (reference sequence). V dropped 4 bases and J dropped 4 bases, with 8 bases sitting between them. The length of the CDR3 is 13 residues. CDR3 protein: CASSSNLNQPQHF. The DNA for the CDR3 is TGTGCCAGCAGCTCCAACTTGAATCAGCCCCAGCATTTT. Complete variable domain (other parts from reference TRBV7-9 and TRBJ1-5): DTGVSQNPRHKITKRGQNVTFRCDPISEHNRLYWYRQTLGQGPEFLTYFQNEAQLEKSRLLSDRFSAERPKGSFSTLEIQRTEQGDSAMYLCASSSNLNQPQHFGDGTRLSIL.

This chain connects TRBV2 to TRBJ1-5; perhaps TRBD1 as D (5 bases). The germline V and J ends were trimmed by 6 bases and 0 bases, with 9 bases remaining between them. This CDR3 region has 14 residues. Germline V gene data show CDR1 as SNHLY and CDR2 as FYNNEI. The CDR3 loop is CASRQDYSNQPQHF. The CDR3 region has the DNA TGTGCCAGCAGACAGGATTATAGCAATCAGCCCCAGCATTTT.

Concerning this clone itself: Mismatch with germline at one junction end may stem from a read error. V and J are TRBV27 and TRBJ2-7; TRBD1 matches 7 bases. CDR3 length: 14 amino acids. Per germline, CDR1 MNHEY and CDR2 SMNVEV (reference sequence). The CDR3, as DNA: TGTGCCAGCAGTTCCGTGCGCCGGGACAGATTTTTATCCTTC. Its translation is CASSSVRRDRFLSF.

This chain uses TRBV30 with TRBJ1-6, with unresolved D. Germline lookup yields CDR1 GTSNPN and CDR2 SVGIG (reference sequence). Deletions cut 0 bases from V and 0 bases from J, with 15 bases between. The CDR3 sequence is 18 residues long. CDR3 in amino acids: CAWSVLLPLSSYNSPLHF. Written as DNA, the CDR3 is TGTGCCTGGAGTGTACTTCTCCCTCTGAGCTCCTATAATTCACCCCTCCACTTT.

The rearrangement links TRBV10-3 to TRBJ1-5; no definite D call. The V and J ends lost 4 bases and 3 bases respectively, with 4 bases between them. The germline V gene encodes CDR1 ENHRY and CDR2 SYGVKD. The CDR3 extends over 12 amino acids. The DNA for the CDR3 is TGTGCCATCAGTGGGGACAATCAGCCCCAGCATTTT. Amino acids: CAISGDNQPQHF.

On this clone itself: Compared with germline, one end of the junction differs, possibly owing to a read error. The V gene is TRBV6-1, the J gene TRBJ1-5, with 7 bases lining up with TRBD1. The CDR3 is 15 amino acids. The germline gives CDR1 MNHNS, CDR2 SASEGT. CDR3 protein: CASREGTVSFQPQHF. CDR3 DNA sequence: TGTGCCAGCAGGGAAGGGACAGTTTCCTTCCAGCCCCAGCATTTT.

This clone has just one count. The chain combines TRBV4-2 with TRBJ2-1, with D uncertain. From germline, CDR1 is LGHNA and CDR2 YNFKEQ. The CDR3 contains 16 residues. V dropped 0 bases and J dropped 2 bases, with 11 bases sitting between them. CDR3 DNA: TGTGCCAGCAGCCAAGATGACCTTCGAGCCTACAATGAGCAGTTCTTC. It specifies CASSQDDLRAYNEQFF.

The V gene is TRBV7-2, the J gene TRBJ2-3; 8 positions match TRBD2. CDR1 SGHTA and CDR2 FQGNSA come from the germline V gene. With V trimmed by 3 bases and J by 5 bases, 7 bases remained unmatched. This CDR3 comprises 15 residues. CDR3 residues: CASSFRRGAEDTQYF. The CDR3 coding sequence is TGTGCCAGCAGCTTTCGGCGGGGGGCGGAAGATACGCAGTATTTT.

V gene TRBV6-6 combines with J gene TRBJ1-1; 7 nucleotides agree with TRBD1. This CDR3 comprises 16 residues. Trimming at V came to 2 bases and at J to 4 bases, leaving 10 bases not matched to a gene. Looked up from germline, CDR1 is MNHNY and CDR2 is SVGAGI (reference sequence). The CDR3 is CASSYKRTGEVTEAFF. The CDR3 coding sequence is TGTGCCAGCAGTTACAAGCGGACAGGAGAGGTCACTGAAGCTTTCTTT.

The genes are TRBV5-5 and TRBJ1-2; no reliable D call. The CDR3 is 15 residues long. Per germline, CDR1 SGHKS and CDR2 YYEKEE (reference sequence). The V end was cut by 1 base, the J end by 8 bases, with 18 bases between. The DNA of the CDR3 is TGTGCCAGCAGCTTGTTCGCCACCGCGTACGTAGGCTACACCTTC. This gives the protein CASSLFATAYVGYTF.

This chain joins TRBV11-2 and TRBJ1-2, with D unclear. In germline, CDR1 is SGHAT, CDR2 FQNNGV. The CDR3 consists of 14 residues. The V end lost 5 bases, the J end lost 4 bases, and 14 bases lay between the germline ends. The CDR3 DNA reads TGTGCCAGCAGCCCTCCCGGGAAGGGCTATGGCTACACCTTC. Protein sequence: CASSPPGKGYGYTF.